Following are 7 T cell receptor beta chains from one sample sequenced in a study of blood T cell repertoires in COVID-19. Sequenced by immunoSEQ multiplex PCR; TCRdb stores in-frame clones only, minus some. Found here are 40,000 to 60,000 clones, about nine tenths of them singletons; the top ten hold less than 3%. Sequenced sample: peripheral blood. The receptors come from a woman of 80 years or more with COVID-19, enrolled during active disease.

The chain carries TRBV28 and TRBJ1-5; D is unclear. The germline CDR1 and CDR2 sequences are MDHEN and SYDVKM. The CDR3 runs to 15 residues. V lost 8 bases, J lost 3 bases, and 17 bases lay in between. The CDR3 coding sequence is TGTGCCAGCCGCCCGGCAGGAACATACAATCAGCCCCAGCATTTT. This gives the protein CASRPAGTYNQPQHF.

J is TRBJ2-2 and V is TRBV5-6; 9 bases line up with TRBD1. The CDR3 has 14 residues. The germline gives CDR1 SGHDT, CDR2 YYEEEE. The trim removed 1 base at V and 9 bases at J, leaving 4 bases unmatched. The CDR3 DNA reads TGTGCCAGCAGCTTGACAGGGGGCGACCGGGAGCTGTTTTTT. Translating it yields CASSLTGGDRELFF.

The chain couples TRBV10-3 to TRBJ2-7; TRBD2 agrees at 11 bases. This CDR3 is built from 15 residues. V lost 5 bases, J lost 2 bases, and 5 bases stayed unmatched. Germline V gives CDR1 ENHRY, CDR2 SYGVKD. DNA for the CDR3: TGTGCCATCAGTTTCGGGACTAGCGGAGCCTACGAGCAGTACTTC. It specifies CAISFGTSGAYEQYF.

V is TRBV6-4 and J is TRBJ2-1, with 9 bases matching TRBD2. The CDR3 extends over 14 amino acids. The V gene end was trimmed by 6 bases and the J gene end by 9 bases; junction bases not matched to a gene: 9. Germline CDR1 reads MRHNA; CDR2 reads SNTAGT. DNA of the CDR3: TGTGCCAGCAGATCGGAAGGGACTAGCTTTGAGCAGTTCTTC. Its translation: CASRSEGTSFEQFF.

The chain carries TRBV30 and TRBJ2-5, with TRBD1 identical over 9 bases. The length of the CDR3 is 12 residues. The trim removed 3 bases at V and 4 bases at J, leaving 0 bases unmatched. CDR1 is GTSNPN and CDR2 is SVGIG in the germline V gene (reference sequence). In nucleotides, the CDR3 is TGTGCCTGGAGGGGACAGGGAGAGACCCAGTACTTC. As protein: CAWRGQGETQYF.

Here the CDR3 reads CASSPPRQGTEKLFF. The CDR3 DNA sequence: TGTGCCAGCAGCCCCCCACGACAGGGGACTGAAAAACTGTTTTTT. This chain links TRBV7-2 with TRBJ1-4; TRBD1 agrees at 8 bases. V dropped 5 bases and J dropped 7; count of bases not matched to a gene: 9. The CDR3 consists of 15 residues. Per germline, CDR1 SGHTA and CDR2 FQGNSA.

This clone was seen once. The rearrangement links TRBV19 to TRBJ2-5; 8 positions match TRBD2. After removal of 3 bases from V and 5 bases from J, the junction contained 14 bases not matched to a gene. In germline, CDR1 is LNHDA, CDR2 SQIVND (reference sequence). The CDR3 has 17 amino acids. The CDR3 protein is CASSIGTRSGTRETQYF. The CDR3 DNA is TGTGCCAGTAGTATCGGGACTAGAAGCGGTACTCGGGAGACCCAGTACTTC.